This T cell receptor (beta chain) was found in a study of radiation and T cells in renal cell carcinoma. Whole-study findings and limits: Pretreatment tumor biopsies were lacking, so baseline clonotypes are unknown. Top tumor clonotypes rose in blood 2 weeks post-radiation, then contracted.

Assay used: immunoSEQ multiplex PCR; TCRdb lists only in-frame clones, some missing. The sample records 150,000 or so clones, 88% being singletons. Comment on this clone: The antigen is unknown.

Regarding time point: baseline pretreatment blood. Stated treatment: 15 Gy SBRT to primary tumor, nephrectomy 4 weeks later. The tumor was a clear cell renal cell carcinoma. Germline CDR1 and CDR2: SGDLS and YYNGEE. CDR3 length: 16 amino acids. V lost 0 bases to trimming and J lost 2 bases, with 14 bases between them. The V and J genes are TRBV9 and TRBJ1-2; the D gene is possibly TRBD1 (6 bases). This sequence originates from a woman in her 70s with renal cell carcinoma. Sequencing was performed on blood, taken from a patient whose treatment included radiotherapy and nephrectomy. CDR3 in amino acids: CASSVAWDTLNYGYTF. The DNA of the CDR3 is TGTGCCAGCAGCGTAGCTTGGGACACTTTAAACTATGGCTACACCTTC. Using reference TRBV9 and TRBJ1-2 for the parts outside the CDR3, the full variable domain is DSGVTQTPKHLITATGQRVTLRCSPRSGDLSVYWYQQSLDQGLQFLIQYYNGEERAKGNILERFSAQQFPDLHSELNLSSLELGDSALYFCASSVAWDTLNYGYTFGSGTRLTVV.